Listed here is a single T cell receptor (beta chain). Deletions cut 0 bases from V and 3 bases from J, with 9 bases between. This CDR3 comprises 13 residues. Germline lookup yields CDR1 SQVTM and CDR2 ANQGSEA. Terminally differentiated effector memory CD45RA+ cells were excluded by CCR7 positive selection of CD45RO-negative cells. The data originate from a study of shared clonotypes between healthy human individuals. TCRdb's table, derived via immunoSEQ multiplex PCR, lists solely in-frame clones and lacks some. Seen here are roughly 890,000 clones, approximately 92% observed once, and the top ten hold nearly 25%.

Sequencing was carried out using naive CD8+ T cells sorted from blood. The source of this sequence is a man aged 30 to 39 in good health. This chain joins TRBV29-1 and TRBJ2-7, with D tentatively TRBD1 (5 bases). CDR3 DNA: TGCAGCGTTGAAGAAAAGGGGAACTACGAGCAGTACTTC. Amino acid sequence: CSVEEKGNYEQYF.